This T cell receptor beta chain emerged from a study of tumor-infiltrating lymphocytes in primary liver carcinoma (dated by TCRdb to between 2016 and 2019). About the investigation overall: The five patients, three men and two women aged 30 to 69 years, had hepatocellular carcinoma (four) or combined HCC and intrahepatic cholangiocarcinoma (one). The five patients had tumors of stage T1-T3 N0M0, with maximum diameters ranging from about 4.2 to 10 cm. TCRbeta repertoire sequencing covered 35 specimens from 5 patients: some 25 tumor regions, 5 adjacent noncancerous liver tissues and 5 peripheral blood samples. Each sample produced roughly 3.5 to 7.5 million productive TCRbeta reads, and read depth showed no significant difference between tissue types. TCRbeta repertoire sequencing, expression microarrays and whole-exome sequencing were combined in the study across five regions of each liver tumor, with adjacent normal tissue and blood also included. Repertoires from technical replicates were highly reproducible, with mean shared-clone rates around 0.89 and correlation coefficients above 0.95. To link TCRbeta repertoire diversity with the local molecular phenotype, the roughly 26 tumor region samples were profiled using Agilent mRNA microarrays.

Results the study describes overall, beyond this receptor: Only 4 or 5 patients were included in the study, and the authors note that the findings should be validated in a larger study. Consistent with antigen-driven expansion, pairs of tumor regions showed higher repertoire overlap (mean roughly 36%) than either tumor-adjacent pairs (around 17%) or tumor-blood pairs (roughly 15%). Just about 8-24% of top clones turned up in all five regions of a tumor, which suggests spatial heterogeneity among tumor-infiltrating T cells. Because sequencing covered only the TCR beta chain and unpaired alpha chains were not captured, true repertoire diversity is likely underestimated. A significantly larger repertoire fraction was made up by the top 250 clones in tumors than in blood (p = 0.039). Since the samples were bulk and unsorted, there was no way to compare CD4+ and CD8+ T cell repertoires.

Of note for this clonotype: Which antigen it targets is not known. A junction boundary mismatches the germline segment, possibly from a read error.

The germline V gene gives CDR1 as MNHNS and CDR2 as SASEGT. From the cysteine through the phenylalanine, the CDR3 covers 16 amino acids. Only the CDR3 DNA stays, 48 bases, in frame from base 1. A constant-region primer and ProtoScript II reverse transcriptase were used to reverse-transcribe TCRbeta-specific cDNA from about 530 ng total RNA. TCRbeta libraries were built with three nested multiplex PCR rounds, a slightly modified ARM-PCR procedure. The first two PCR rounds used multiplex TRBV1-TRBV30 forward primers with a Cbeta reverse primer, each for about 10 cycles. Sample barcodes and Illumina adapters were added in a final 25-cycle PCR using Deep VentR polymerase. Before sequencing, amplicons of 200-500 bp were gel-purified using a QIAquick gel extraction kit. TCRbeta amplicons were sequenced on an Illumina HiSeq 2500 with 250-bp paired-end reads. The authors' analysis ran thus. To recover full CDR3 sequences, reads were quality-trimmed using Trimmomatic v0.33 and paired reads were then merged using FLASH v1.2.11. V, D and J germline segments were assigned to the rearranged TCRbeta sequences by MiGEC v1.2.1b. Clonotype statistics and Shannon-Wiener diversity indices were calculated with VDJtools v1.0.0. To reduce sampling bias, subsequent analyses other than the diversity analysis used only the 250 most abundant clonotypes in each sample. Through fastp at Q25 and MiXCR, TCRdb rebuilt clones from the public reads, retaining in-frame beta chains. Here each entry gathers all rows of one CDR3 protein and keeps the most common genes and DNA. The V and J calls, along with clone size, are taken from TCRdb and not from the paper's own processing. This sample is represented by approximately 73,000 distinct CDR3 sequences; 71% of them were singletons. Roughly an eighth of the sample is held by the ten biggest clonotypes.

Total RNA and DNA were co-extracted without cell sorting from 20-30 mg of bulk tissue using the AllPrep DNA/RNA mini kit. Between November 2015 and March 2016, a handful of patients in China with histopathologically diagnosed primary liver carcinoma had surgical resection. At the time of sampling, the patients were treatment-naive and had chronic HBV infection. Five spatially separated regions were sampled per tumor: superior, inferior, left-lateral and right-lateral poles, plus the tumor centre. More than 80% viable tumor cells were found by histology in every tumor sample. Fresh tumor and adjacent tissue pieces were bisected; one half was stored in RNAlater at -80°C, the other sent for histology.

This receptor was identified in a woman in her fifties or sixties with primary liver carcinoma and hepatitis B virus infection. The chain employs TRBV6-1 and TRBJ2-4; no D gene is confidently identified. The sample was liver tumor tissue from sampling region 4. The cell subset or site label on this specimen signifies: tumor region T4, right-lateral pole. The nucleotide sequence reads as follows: TGCGCCAGCAGTGAAGCTAGACCGCTGAATGCGAGCATTCAGTACTTC. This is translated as CASSEARPLNASIQYF.